A selection of T cell receptor beta chains follows, all from one sample in a study of OX40 agonist ivuxolimab in advanced cancers. Assay used: immunoSEQ multiplex PCR; TCRdb lists only in-frame clones, some missing. The data show some 86,000 clones, about 90% seen once. The source material was CD4+ or CD8+ T cells sorted from blood, sampled in a trial of the OX40 agonist ivuxolimab. The receptors were gathered from an adult with an advanced solid tumor such as melanoma, head and neck, liver or kidney cancer. Each CDR3 is given with its conserved first and last residue. A D gene is named only where the DNA matches it firmly. A row's size may be missing; if present it is once, few, many or a size class.

size,V,D,J,CDR3,DNA
.,TRBV6-5,TRBD1,TRBJ1-5,CASSSTGGGQPQHF,TGTGCCAGCAGTTCGACAGGGGGCGGACAGCCCCAGCATTTT
.,TRBV6-1,.,TRBJ2-7,CASRGKRVQYEQYF,TGTGCCAGCAGGGGAAAGCGGGTTCAATACGAGCAGTACTTC
once,TRBV7-3,TRBD2,TRBJ2-1,CASSQRGLAGDYNEQFF,TGTGCCAGCAGCCAGAGGGGGCTAGCGGGAGACTACAATGAGCAGTTCTTC
.,TRBV5-6,TRBD2,TRBJ2-5,CASTIGSGLQETQYF,TGTGCCAGTACAATCGGTAGCGGGTTACAAGAGACCCAGTACTTC
.,TRBV25-1,.,TRBJ2-3,CASRRDNLYTDTQYF,TGTGCCAGCAGACGGGACAACCTCTACACAGATACGCAGTATTTT
few,TRBV15,TRBD1,TRBJ1-5,CATRAPGGNQPQHF,TGTGCCACCAGGGCCCCAGGGGGGAATCAGCCCCAGCATTTT
.,TRBV6-1,.,TRBJ1-3,CASTRRRVGGNTIYF,TGTGCCAGCACCAGGCGAAGGGTAGGTGGAAACACCATATATTTT
.,TRBV1,.,TRBJ2-2,CTSSPWFSGRVDTGELFF,TGCACCAGCAGCCCCTGGTTTAGCGGGAGGGTGGATACCGGGGAGCTGTTTTTT
once,TRBV5-6,.,TRBJ2-5,CASSLGTVSGTQYF,TGTGCCAGCAGCTTGGGGACCGTCAGCGGGACCCAGTACTTC
.,TRBV5-1,TRBD2,TRBJ2-7,CASSFSGGSFGEQYF,TGCGCCAGCAGCTTTAGCGGGGGTTCTTTCGGAGAGCAGTACTTC
.,TRBV7-2,.,TRBJ2-7,CASALVYEQYF,TGTGCCAGCGCCTTGGTCTACGAGCAGTACTTC
.,TRBV29-1,TRBD2,TRBJ2-7,CSVIDRLAPADEQYF,TGCAGCGTTATCGACCGACTAGCGCCCGCAGATGAGCAGTACTTC
once,TRBV28,TRBD2,TRBJ2-1,CASRQGGRSVAGGRPLQFF,TGTGCCAGCAGGCAGGGGGGAAGGTCGGTAGCGGGAGGTAGGCCACTGCAGTTCTTC
.,TRBV28,.,TRBJ2-7,CASSLRWQGYEQYF,TGTGCCAGCAGTTTAAGGTGGCAGGGCTACGAGCAGTACTTC
.,TRBV28,.,TRBJ2-7,CASSFLGADYEQYF,TGTGCCAGCAGTTTTTTGGGGGCGGACTACGAGCAGTACTTC
.,TRBV10-2,TRBD1,TRBJ1-1,CASSETGGVTEAFF,TGCGCCAGCAGTGAGACAGGGGGCGTCACTGAAGCTTTCTTT
.,TRBV18,.,TRBJ1-4,CASSPPGRSNEKLFF,TGTGCCAGCTCACCACCGGGACGGAGTAATGAAAAACTGTTTTTT
.,TRBV28,TRBD2,TRBJ2-2,CASIPSGGRNTGELFF,TGTGCCAGCATCCCTTCGGGGGGGCGCAACACCGGGGAGCTGTTTTTT
.,TRBV7-9,.,TRBJ2-6,CASSPTAGTGANVLTF,TGTGCCAGCAGCCCCACGGCGGGGACTGGGGCCAACGTCCTGACTTTC
once,TRBV5-6,TRBD1,TRBJ2-6,CASSPGQGHFFSGANVLTF,TGTGCCAGCAGCCCGGGACAGGGTCATTTCTTCTCTGGGGCCAACGTCCTGACTTTC
.,TRBV28,.,TRBJ2-7,CASPPGGSSYEQYF,TGTGCCAGCCCCCCCGGGGGTAGCTCCTACGAGCAGTACTTC
.,TRBV5-1,.,TRBJ1-5,CASQQDSNQPQHF,TGCGCCAGTCAACAGGATAGCAATCAGCCCCAGCATTTT